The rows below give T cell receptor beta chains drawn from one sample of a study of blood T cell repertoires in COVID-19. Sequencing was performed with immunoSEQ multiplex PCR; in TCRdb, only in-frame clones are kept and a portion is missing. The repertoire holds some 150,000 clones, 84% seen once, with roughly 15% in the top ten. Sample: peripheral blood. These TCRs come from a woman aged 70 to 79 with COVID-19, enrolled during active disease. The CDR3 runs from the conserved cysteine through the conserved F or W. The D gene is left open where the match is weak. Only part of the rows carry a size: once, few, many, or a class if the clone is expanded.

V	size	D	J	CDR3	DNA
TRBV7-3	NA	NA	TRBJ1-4	CASSPTGLHEKLFF	TGTGCCAGCAGCCCAACAGGGCTGCATGAAAAACTGTTTTTT
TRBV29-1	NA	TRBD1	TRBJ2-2	CVQGAGTGELFF	TGCGTCCAGGGGGCGGGCACCGGGGAGCTGTTTTTT
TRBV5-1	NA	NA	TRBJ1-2	CASSLGQGPLNGYTF	TGCGCCAGCAGCTTGGGTCAGGGCCCTTTGAATGGCTACACCTTC
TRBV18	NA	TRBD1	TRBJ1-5	CASSLRTGGDLSNQPQHF	TGTGCCAGCTCACTCCGGACAGGGGGAGATCTAAGCAATCAGCCCCAGCATTTT
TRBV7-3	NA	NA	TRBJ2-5	CASSLGHAEQETQYF	TGTGCCAGCAGCCTCGGACACGCGGAGCAAGAGACCCAGTACTTC
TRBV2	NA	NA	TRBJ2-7	CASRPRVHEQYF	TGTGCCAGCAGACCCAGGGTCCACGAGCAGTACTTC
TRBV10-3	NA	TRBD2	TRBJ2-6	CAISYGTTGANVLTF	TGTGCCATCAGCTACGGGACTACTGGGGCCAACGTCCTGACTTTC
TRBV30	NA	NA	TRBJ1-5	CAWSLGGQQPQHF	TGTGCCTGGAGTCTGGGGGGGCAGCAGCCCCAGCATTTT
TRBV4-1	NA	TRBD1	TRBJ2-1	CASSQDDRASYNEQFF	TGCGCCAGCAGCCAAGATGACAGGGCCTCCTACAATGAGCAGTTCTTC
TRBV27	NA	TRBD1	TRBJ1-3	CASSPTDRVNPIYF	TGTGCCAGCAGTCCGACGGACAGGGTAAACCCCATATATTTT
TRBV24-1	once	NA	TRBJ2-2	CATSTGVNTGELFF	TGTGCCACCAGTACGGGGGTAAACACCGGGGAGCTGTTTTTT
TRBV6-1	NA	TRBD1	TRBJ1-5	CASSGGQGWTSGNQPQHF	TGTGCCAGCAGTGGAGGACAGGGATGGACTTCAGGCAATCAGCCCCAGCATTTT
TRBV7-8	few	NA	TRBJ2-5	CASSSEGGETQYF	TGTGCCAGCAGCTCAGAGGGTGGGGAGACCCAGTACTTC
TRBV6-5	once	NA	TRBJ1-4	CASSRSGEKLFF	TGTGCCAGCAGTCGTTCGGGGGAAAAACTGTTTTTT
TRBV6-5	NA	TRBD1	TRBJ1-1	CASSYGTDTEAFF	TGTGCCAGCAGCTATGGGACAGACACTGAAGCTTTCTTT
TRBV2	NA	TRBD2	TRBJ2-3	CASRRSLAGEEYF	TGTGCCAGCCGAAGGTCACTAGCGGGAGAGGAGTATTTT
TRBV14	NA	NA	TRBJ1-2	CASSQTIFPGSGYTF	TGTGCCAGCAGCCAAACGATTTTTCCCGGGAGTGGCTACACCTTC
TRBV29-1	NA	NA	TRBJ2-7	CSVREYEQYF	TGCAGCGTGAGGGAATACGAGCAGTACTTC
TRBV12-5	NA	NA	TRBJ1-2	CASGQYYGYTF	TGTGCTAGTGGACAGTACTATGGCTACACCTTC
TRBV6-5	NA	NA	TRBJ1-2	CASSPGGAWYGYTF	TGTGCCAGCAGTCCCGGAGGGGCATGGTATGGCTACACCTTC
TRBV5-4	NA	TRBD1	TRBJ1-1	CASTLGAGGEAFF	TGTGCCAGCACACTAGGGGCAGGGGGAGAAGCTTTCTTT
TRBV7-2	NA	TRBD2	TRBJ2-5	CASSDRPPGGGQQETQYF	TGTGCCAGCAGCGACCGACCCCCAGGCGGGGGGCAACAAGAGACCCAGTACTTC
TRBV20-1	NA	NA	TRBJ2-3	CSAILTDTQYF	TGCAGTGCTATACTCACAGATACGCAGTATTTT
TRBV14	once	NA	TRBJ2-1	CASSQGLYNEQFF	TGTGCCAGCAGCCAAGGGCTTTACAATGAGCAGTTCTTC
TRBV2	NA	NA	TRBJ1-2	CAIKGVGDGYTF	TGTGCCATCAAGGGGGTCGGGGATGGCTACACCTTC
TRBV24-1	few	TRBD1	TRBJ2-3	CATSTGFRDTDTQYF	TGTGCCACCTCGACAGGGTTTCGTGACACAGATACGCAGTATTTT
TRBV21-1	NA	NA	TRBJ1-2	CASSKKGDRGSNYGYTF	TGTGCCAGCAGCAAAAAGGGGGACAGGGGATCTAACTATGGCTACACCTTC
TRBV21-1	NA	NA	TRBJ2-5	CASSRLLAGGGETQYF	TGTGCCAGCAGCAGACTACTAGCGGGAGGAGGGGAGACCCAGTACTTC
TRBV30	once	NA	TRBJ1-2	CAWSVRSGNYGYTF	TGTGCCTGGAGTGTACGTTCAGGGAACTATGGCTACACCTTC